Presented here are 20 T cell receptor beta chains from one specimen sequenced in a study of control samples from healthy donors and cancer patients. Produced via immunoSEQ multiplex PCR; TCRdb's table is partial and in-frame only. The table lists about 31,000 clones, approximately 95% of them singletons, with 5% to 7.5% in the top ten. Source material: blood. Receptor source: a man aged 55 to 70 in good health.

This clone is a singleton in its sample. V and J are TRBV29-1 and TRBJ1-2, with D perhaps matching TRBD1 (5 bases). The CDR3 length is 11 residues. V dropped 4 bases and J dropped 6 bases, with 9 bases sitting between them. Germline V lookup: CDR1 SQVTM, CDR2 ANQGSEA. In DNA, the CDR3 is TGCAGCGTTGTGGGGGGGAATGGCTACACCTTC. It translates to CSVVGGNGYTF.

This chain links TRBV7-6 with TRBJ2-7; 9 bases align to TRBD1. Per germline, CDR1 SGHVS and CDR2 FNYEAQ. Trimming removed 0 bases from V and 5 bases from J; junction bases left unmatched: 8. CDR3 length: 16 residues. This chain's CDR3 is CASSLAPLQGAHEQYF. CDR3 coding DNA: TGTGCCAGCAGCTTAGCGCCATTACAGGGGGCCCACGAGCAGTACTTC.

This CDR3 is CASSQIGGLDGNEQFF. In DNA form, the CDR3 reads TGCGCCAGCAGCCAAATCGGGGGCCTCGATGGGAATGAGCAGTTCTTC. The chain is built from TRBV4-3 and TRBJ2-1; D may correspond to TRBD1 or TRBD2 (6 bases each). The CDR3 extends over 16 amino acids. V was pared by 2 bases and J by 7 bases, with 18 bases between. Germline V gene sequence: CDR1 LGHNA, CDR2 YSLEER.

The V call is TRBV6-4, the J call TRBJ1-1; TRBD1 is a possible D gene (5 bases). V lost 0 bases and J lost 4, with 9 bases in between. The CDR3 extends over 14 amino acids. Per germline, CDR1 MRHNA and CDR2 SNTAGT. The CDR3 DNA is TGTGCCAGCAGTGACTCCAGCAGGGCCACTGAAGCTTTCTTT. As protein: CASSDSSRATEAFF.

The rearrangement links TRBV7-9 to TRBJ2-3; D is possibly TRBD1 or TRBD2 (6 bases each). The CDR3 is made up of 14 amino acids. Trimming shortened V by 1 base and J by 3 bases, and 8 bases separated the two germline ends. The V gene's germline CDR1 is SEHNR and CDR2 FQNEAQ (reference sequence). The CDR3 loop is CASSLVGGTDTQYF. The CDR3 DNA reads TGTGCCAGCAGCTTAGTAGGGGGGACAGATACGCAGTATTTT.

The rearrangement links TRBV7-3 to TRBJ2-3; D remains unclear. Germline V gene data show CDR1 as SGHTA and CDR2 as FQGTGA. The CDR3 is made up of 16 amino acids. Trimming left V 5 bases short and J 1 base short, with 16 bases between. The CDR3 DNA reads as TGTGCCAGCAGCGCTTCTGGTCAGGCACGCACAGATACGCAGTATTTT. The encoded protein is CASSASGQARTDTQYF.

The chain employs TRBV6-5 and TRBJ1-1; D is possibly TRBD1 (5 bases). The CDR3 extends over 14 amino acids. The germline gives CDR1 MNHEY, CDR2 SVGAGI. V was pared by 4 bases and J by 1 base, with 10 bases between. CDR3 sequence: CASSWRGGNTEAFF. CDR3 DNA sequence: TGTGCCAGCAGTTGGAGGGGAGGGAACACTGAAGCTTTCTTT.

The chain uses TRBV19 and TRBJ1-2; D gene unclear. The germline gives CDR1 LNHDA, CDR2 SQIVND (reference sequence). The V end was cut by 5 bases, the J end by 3 bases, with 7 bases between. CDR3 length: 12 residues. The CDR3 DNA reads as TGTGCCAGTAGTTTTGAGTACTATGGCTACACCTTC. Encoded protein: CASSFEYYGYTF.

The chain recombines TRBV7-2 with TRBJ2-5; 9 nucleotides match TRBD1. Per the germline V gene, CDR1 is SGHTA and CDR2 is FQGNSA. The CDR3 length is 15 residues. V was pared by 5 bases and J by 5 bases, with 9 bases of the junction left unmatched. CDR3 residues: CASSTGQGRAETQYF. The DNA for the CDR3 is TGTGCCAGCAGCACGGGACAGGGTCGCGCGGAGACCCAGTACTTC.

The J gene is TRBJ2-5, the V gene TRBV6-2 or TRBV6-3, with TRBD2 identical over 9 bases. The CDR3 has 15 residues. The germline CDR1 and CDR2 sequences are MNHEY and SVGEGT. The V and J ends lost 2 bases and 2 bases, in that order; junction bases with no gene match: 3. In DNA form, the CDR3 reads TGTGCCAGCAGTTACCGGACTAGCGTACAAGAGACCCAGTACTTC. It is translated as CASSYRTSVQETQYF.

The chain employs TRBV21-1 and TRBJ1-4; whether TRBD1, the table's D call, matches the DNA was not checked. TRBV21-1 counts as a pseudogene. This CDR3 contains 16 residues. CDR3 DNA sequence: TGTGCCAGCAGCAAAAAGGGGGCAGCAACTAATGAAAAACTGTTTTTT. Its translation: CASSKKGAATNEKLFF.

CDR3 sequence: CASSRQSSNTEAFF. CDR3 bases: TGCGCCAGCAGCCGACAGTCATCGAACACTGAAGCTTTCTTT. V usage is TRBV5-1 and J usage is TRBJ1-1; tentative D call: TRBD1 (5 bases). This CDR3 has 14 residues. V shed 4 bases and J shed 1 base, with 11 bases lying between them. Germline V gene lookup returns CDR1 SGHRS and CDR2 YFSETQ.

The chain carries TRBV6-5 and TRBJ1-2; 7 bases map to TRBD1. V shed 6 bases and J 8 bases; nucleotides not matched to a gene: 12. This CDR3 is built from 14 residues. CDR1 and CDR2 (germline): MNHEY, SVGAGI. The CDR3 coding sequence is TGTGCCAGCAGACTCCAGGGGGAAGCGGGCGGCTACACCTTC. It yields the protein CASRLQGEAGGYTF.

V and J are TRBV19 and TRBJ1-1; 7 nucleotides agree with TRBD1. Germline lookup yields CDR1 LNHDA and CDR2 SQIVND (reference sequence). The J segment lost 8 bases and the V segment lost 4 bases, leaving 4 bases of the junction unmatched. The CDR3 has 12 residues. CDR3: CASSNRGLEAFF. The DNA for the CDR3 is TGTGCCAGTAGTAACAGGGGCTTGGAAGCTTTCTTT.

CDR3 residues: CASSPSENYGYTF. The CDR3, as DNA: TGTGCCAGCTCACCTTCAGAAAACTATGGCTACACCTTC. The chain joins TRBV18 to TRBJ1-2; D unclear. This CDR3 has 13 amino acids. The germline V gene encodes CDR1 KGHSH and CDR2 LQKENI. The V and J ends lost 3 bases and 2 bases respectively, with 7 bases between them.

The chain links TRBV6-5 to TRBJ2-3; the D gene is possibly TRBD2 (6 bases). The CDR3 totals 14 residues. V was shortened by 10 bases and J by 1 base, with 15 bases between the two germline ends. Germline V CDR1 and CDR2: MNHEY, SVGAGI. In nucleotides, the CDR3 is TGTGCCACCTCTCCCCAGCGGGGCACAGATACGCAGTATTTT. This sequence encodes CATSPQRGTDTQYF.

V and J are TRBV27 and TRBJ1-2, with D uncertain. The germline V and J ends were trimmed by 6 bases and 8 bases, with 10 bases remaining between them. This CDR3 spans 11 amino acids. Germline V gene sequence: CDR1 MNHEY, CDR2 SMNVEV (reference sequence). The CDR3 protein is CASRDLVGYTF. Written as DNA, the CDR3 is TGTGCCAGCAGGGATCTCGTCGGCTACACCTTC.

The chain joins TRBV12-3 or TRBV12-4 to TRBJ2-2; D may be TRBD2 (6 bases). This CDR3 is 13 amino acids long. Trimming stripped 7 bases from V and 7 bases from J, with 13 bases between. This chain's CDR3 is CASTFAGSGELFF. The DNA of the CDR3 is TGTGCCAGCACTTTTGCGGGAAGCGGGGAGCTGTTTTTT.

Comments on this clone: One end of the junction varies from germline; a read error may be responsible. CDR3: CASSESEPGEMTTFSQETQYF. For the CDR3, the DNA is TGCGCCAGCAGCGAGTCCGAACCGGGAGAGATGACTACATTCTCCCAAGAGACCCAGTACTTC. This chain links TRBV10-1 with TRBJ2-5; perhaps TRBD2 as D (6 bases). Germline V gives CDR1 WNHNN, CDR2 SYGVQD (reference sequence). There are 21 residues in the CDR3.

This chain uses TRBV7-2 with TRBJ1-2; D ambiguous. Germline V gives CDR1 SGHTA, CDR2 FQGNSA. Trimming removed 1 base at V and 2 bases at J, with 11 bases between. The CDR3 extends over 15 amino acids. CDR3 nucleotide sequence: TGTGCCAGCAGCTTAGAGTGGTGGACGAACTATGGCTACACCTTC. This encodes CASSLEWWTNYGYTF.